The rows below give T cell receptor beta chains drawn from one sample of a study of cytomegalovirus exposure and HLA in healthy donors. TCRdb's table, derived via immunoSEQ multiplex PCR, lists solely in-frame clones and lacks some. The sample shows 170,000 or so clones, under 80% of them seen only once. Source material: PBMCs. The origin of the receptors is a woman aged 50 to 60 in good health and CMV-seropositive. Both conserved end residues are part of each CDR3. A D gene is named only where the DNA matches it firmly. The size entry is marked missing in some rows and otherwise reads once, few, many or a size class.

d_call: TRBD2
v_call: TRBV5-1
clone_size: NA
j_call: TRBJ2-1
cdr3_aa: CASSLGVAGGAYNEQFF
cdr3_nt: TGCGCCAGCAGCTTGGGGGTAGCGGGGGGCGCCTACAATGAGCAGTTCTTC

d_call: NA
v_call: TRBV7-9
clone_size: NA
j_call: TRBJ1-5
cdr3_aa: CSSSSARTGSSRNQPQHF
cdr3_nt: TGTTCCAGCAGCTCAGCCCGAACAGGGAGTTCCCGCAATCAGCCCCAGCATTTT

d_call: TRBD1
v_call: TRBV6-5
clone_size: NA
j_call: TRBJ2-7
cdr3_aa: CASSRTGSEQYF
cdr3_nt: TGTGCCAGCAGCCGGACAGGGAGCGAGCAGTACTTC

d_call: TRBD1
v_call: TRBV5-1
clone_size: NA
j_call: TRBJ2-2
cdr3_aa: CASSPGQENTGELFF
cdr3_nt: TGCGCCAGCAGCCCGGGACAGGAGAACACCGGGGAGCTGTTTTTT

d_call: NA
v_call: TRBV6-5
clone_size: NA
j_call: TRBJ2-2
cdr3_aa: CASSDTLTGELFF
cdr3_nt: TGTGCCAGCAGTGACACCCTGACCGGGGAGCTGTTTTTT

d_call: NA
v_call: TRBV7-8
clone_size: once
j_call: TRBJ2-7
cdr3_aa: CASSLGRGEQYF
cdr3_nt: TGTGCCAGCAGCTTGGGAAGGGGAGAGCAGTACTTC

d_call: TRBD1
v_call: TRBV2
clone_size: NA
j_call: TRBJ2-5
cdr3_aa: CASSDLGTEETQYF
cdr3_nt: TGTGCCAGCAGCGACCTGGGGACAGAAGAGACCCAGTACTTC

d_call: NA
v_call: TRBV19
clone_size: NA
j_call: TRBJ1-6
cdr3_aa: CASSINGVNSPLHF
cdr3_nt: TGTGCCAGTAGTATCAACGGGGTTAATTCACCCCTCCACTTT

d_call: NA
v_call: TRBV7-6
clone_size: NA
j_call: TRBJ1-5
cdr3_aa: CASSLGPGSSNQPQHF
cdr3_nt: TGTGCCAGCAGCTTAGGGCCGGGGAGTAGCAATCAGCCCCAGCATTTT

d_call: TRBD1
v_call: TRBV18
clone_size: NA
j_call: TRBJ1-2
cdr3_aa: CASSPPGQGALGYTF
cdr3_nt: TGTGCCAGCTCACCCCCGGGACAGGGGGCGCTAGGCTACACCTTC

d_call: TRBD1
v_call: TRBV29-1
clone_size: NA
j_call: TRBJ2-7
cdr3_aa: CSVQGGQGHEQYF
cdr3_nt: TGCAGCGTTCAAGGGGGACAGGGCCACGAGCAATACTTC

d_call: TRBD1
v_call: TRBV30
clone_size: once
j_call: TRBJ1-6
cdr3_aa: CAWGTLTGGNSPLHF
cdr3_nt: TGTGCCTGGGGTACCTTGACAGGGGGTAATTCACCCCTCCACTTT

d_call: TRBD1
v_call: TRBV7-3
clone_size: NA
j_call: TRBJ1-3
cdr3_aa: CASSLMTGPGNTIYF
cdr3_nt: TGTGCCAGCAGCCTTATGACAGGGCCAGGAAACACCATATATTTT

d_call: NA
v_call: TRBV2
clone_size: NA
j_call: TRBJ1-1
cdr3_aa: CASSRTANTEAFF
cdr3_nt: TGTGCCAGCAGTCGGACAGCAAACACTGAAGCTTTCTTT